These T cell receptor beta chains were read from a single sample in a study of cytomegalovirus exposure and HLA in healthy donors. This table comes from immunoSEQ multiplex PCR, and its TCRdb copy is limited to in-frame clones, with some not included. The data show around 150,000 clones, with about nine tenths seen just once and about 6% held by the top ten. Sequencing input: PBMCs. These receptors were obtained from a woman younger than 45 in good health and CMV-seronegative. CDR3s include the opening cysteine and the closing phenylalanine or tryptophan. The order of the fields is clone size, D gene, V gene, CDR3 length, J gene, CDR3 protein, CDR3 DNA. A D gene is named only where the DNA matches it firmly. The size field is filled for only some rows; it gives once, few, many or a size class.

>.|.|TRBV30|12|TRBJ1-4
CAWSVHNEKLFF
TGTGCCTGGAGTGTACATAATGAAAAACTGTTTTTT
>.|.|TRBV7-8|14|TRBJ1-1
CASSEDTRNTEAFF
TGTGCCAGCAGCGAAGACACCAGGAACACTGAAGCTTTCTTT
>.|TRBD1|TRBV7-2|15|TRBJ1-2
CASSLDRDLSIGYTF
TGTGCCAGCAGCCTCGACAGGGACCTCTCCATTGGCTACACCTTC
>.|.|TRBV28|11|TRBJ2-3
CASTNTDTQYF
TGTGCCAGCACGAACACAGATACGCAGTATTTT
>.|.|TRBV5-1|14|TRBJ1-2
CASSLAGQSYGYTF
TGCGCCAGCAGCTTGGCCGGACAGAGCTATGGCTACACCTTC
>.|.|TRBV6-5|13|TRBJ2-7
CASTPDGTYEQYF
TGTGCCAGCACCCCGGACGGGACCTACGAGCAGTACTTC
>.|.|TRBV11-2|14|TRBJ2-7
CASTIGGSTYEQYF
TGTGCCAGCACCATAGGGGGTAGTACCTACGAGCAGTACTTC
>.|.|TRBV7-2|19|TRBJ2-3
CASSLVLGYGQSSTDTQYF
TGTGCCAGCAGCTTAGTTCTCGGGTACGGACAATCTAGCACAGATACGCAGTATTTT
>.|.|TRBV5-4|19|TRBJ1-1
CASGPGQIPGQGRKTEAFF
TGTGCCAGCGGACCCGGGCAAATTCCCGGGCAGGGTAGGAAGACTGAAGCTTTCTTT
>.|.|TRBV5-6|15|TRBJ1-1
CASSLEWGIDTEAFF
TGTGCCAGCAGCTTGGAGTGGGGAATTGACACTGAAGCTTTCTTT
>many|.|TRBV30|11|TRBJ1-2
CAWSVRTAYTF
TGTGCCTGGAGTGTTAGGACAGCCTACACCTTC
>once|.|TRBV5-6|17|TRBJ1-4
CASSLGPLVGVGEKLFF
TGTGCCAGCAGCTTGGGCCCTCTGGTGGGCGTAGGGGAAAAACTGTTTTTT
>.|TRBD1|TRBV28|17|TRBJ1-4
CASRSLEQGALYEKLFF
TGTGCCAGCAGGTCCCTAGAACAGGGGGCTCTATATGAAAAACTGTTTTTT
>.|TRBD2|TRBV7-6|15|TRBJ2-3
CASSLVAGPTDTQYF
TGTGCCAGCAGCTTGGTAGCGGGACCCACAGATACGCAGTATTTT
>.|.|TRBV7-7|15|TRBJ2-7
CASSLTSEGSHEQYF
TGTGCTAGCAGCTTGACGAGCGAGGGTTCCCACGAGCAGTACTTC
>.|TRBD2|TRBV5-1|15|TRBJ2-1
CASSQPGLAVNEQFF
TGCGCCAGCAGCCAACCGGGACTAGCTGTGAATGAGCAGTTCTTC
>.|.|TRBV13|15|TRBJ1-5
CASSILGDPNQPQHF
TGTGCCAGCAGCATCCTGGGGGACCCCAATCAGCCCCAGCATTTT
>.|.|TRBV4-1|13|TRBJ2-7
CASSQKGLDEQYF
TGCGCCAGCAGCCAAAAGGGCCTGGACGAGCAGTACTTC
>once|TRBD1|TRBV7-2|13|TRBJ1-5
CASTGQGGQPQHF
TGTGCCAGCACCGGACAGGGGGGTCAGCCCCAGCATTTT
>.|.|TRBV11-1|16|TRBJ2-7
CASSSTEGGPSYEQYF
TGTGCCAGCAGCTCCACGGAGGGGGGGCCTTCCTACGAGCAGTACTTC
>.|TRBD1|TRBV6-1|14|TRBJ1-2
CASSEAGQGYGYTF
TGTGCCAGCAGTGAAGCGGGACAGGGCTATGGCTACACCTTC
>.|TRBD1|TRBV15|14|TRBJ2-7
CATSRKGQGVKQYF
TGTGCCACCAGCAGAAAGGGACAGGGGGTGAAGCAGTACTTC
>.|TRBD1|TRBV7-2|18|TRBJ1-3
CASSLWGGQLSSGNTIYF
TGTGCCAGCAGCTTATGGGGGGGACAGCTAAGCTCTGGAAACACCATATATTTT
>few|.|TRBV2|10|TRBJ2-7
CASGLGEQYF
TGTGCCAGCGGACTCGGAGAGCAGTACTTC
>.|.|TRBV13|14|TRBJ1-4
CASKRSRANEKLFF
TGTGCCAGCAAGAGGAGTAGGGCTAATGAAAAACTGTTTTTT
>.|TRBD2|TRBV5-1|14|TRBJ2-7
CASSFIGGNNEQYF
TGCGCCAGCAGCTTCATCGGGGGGAACAACGAGCAGTACTTC
>.|.|TRBV21-1|16|TRBJ2-7
CASSKPWDPSSYEQYF
TGTGCCAGCAGCAAACCCTGGGACCCTAGCTCCTACGAGCAGTACTTC
>.|TRBD2|TRBV2|16|TRBJ2-3
CASRKSSGRAADTQYF
TGTGCCAGCAGGAAGTCTAGCGGGAGGGCCGCAGATACGCAGTATTTT
>.|.|TRBV9|15|TRBJ1-2
CASSVGGGANYGYTF
TGTGCCAGCAGCGTAGGAGGAGGAGCTAACTATGGCTACACCTTC
>few|.|TRBV4-2|12|TRBJ1-2
CASSQAVAGYTF
TGTGCCAGCAGCCAAGCTGTGGCCGGCTACACCTTC
>.|.|TRBV27|13|TRBJ2-3
CASSLGTSDTQYF
TGTGCCAGCAGTTTGGGGACCTCAGATACGCAGTATTTT
>few|.|TRBV13|12|TRBJ1-2
CASSLDSDGYTF
TGTGCCAGCAGCTTAGACAGCGATGGCTACACCTTC